This T cell receptor beta chain originates from a study of cytomegalovirus exposure and HLA in healthy donors (dated by TCRdb to about 2017). Turning to the overall study: An earlier analysis of approximately 640 of the donors reported about 250 Gb of sequence data and around 110 million unique TCR beta sequences from some 180 million T cells. Across under 500 genotyped donors of the cohort, an average of 235,054 unique TCR beta nucleotide sequences per donor were sequenced, and approximately 19% of those sequences were non-productive. The study aimed to test whether signatures of past pathogen exposure could be identified by cataloging public T cell receptors. Of the 350 to 400 genotyped donors, about 84% fell in the genetic ancestry cluster associated with self-reported Caucasian donors. Besides the first cohort of about 730 subjects, a separate validation cohort made up of about 120 different subjects was used. A few DR-DQ haplotypes were treated as single units for association and clustering because of strong linkage in the cohort. Roughly 300 gigabases of sequencing data and roughly 81 million unique TCR sequences made up an early release that covered several hundred HLA-typed donors. All discovery cohort repertoires had been generated using a single sequencing platform. A later genetic analysis used genome-wide SNP genotypes for about 60% of the roughly 700 donors, treating that subset as a discovery cohort. HLA typing covered class I and class II loci at four-digit resolution. Donor age, sex, ethnicity and CMV serostatus were compiled together with the repertoire data. Rather than using new phenotypic data, the later analysis identified candidate immune exposures from TCR beta sequences and from how often those sequences occurred across donors. Typing coverage varied by locus: roughly 629-640 donors for A, B, C, DRB1 and DQB1; approximately 500 for DQA1; 600 to 610 for DPA1; around 490 for DPB1. In a later analysis, previously published TCR beta repertoires from 550 to 750 donors were re-analyzed and high-resolution HLA genotyping was added so that TCR occurrence patterns could be studied. To predict cytomegalovirus infection status, the study brought together high-throughput TCR immunosequencing, statistical association of individual TCRs with disease status, and machine learning. Using immunosequencing, the study profiled T cell repertoires from fewer than 850 subjects and related those repertoires to cytomegalovirus serostatus. An earlier analysis of 450 to 750 of the donors used high-throughput TCR beta sequencing to judge whether each TCR beta V gene segment behaved as functional or pseudogenic.

In the case of this clone: Its target antigen remains unknown. The sample holds no much larger clone one base away, and base qualities are not on file.

What the study reported, not specific to this receptor: According to a later analysis, most CMV-associated TCR beta chains appeared to be HLA-restricted, and the HLA associations seemed to be driven largely by CMV exposure. At a false discovery rate of 0.05, a later analysis linked some 17,000 TCR beta sequences to specific HLA alleles. A few of the identified cytomegalovirus-associated TCR beta chains were confirmed in vitro to be specific for cytomegalovirus antigens. In a later analysis, the rate of TCR association differed among HLA loci, with DRB1 alleles having the most associated TCRs and HLA-C alleles having the fewest. Because HLA typing was unavailable for some donors at each locus, only the typed subset was used in association tests. The study listed 150 to 200 TCR beta chains as associated with cytomegalovirus. A later genetic analysis reported fewer N-insertions in productive TCRs among donors in an Asian-associated ancestry cluster than the roughly 720-donor mean. Linkage disequilibrium might explain the correlated functional status among segregating V segments, but an unknown experimental factor could not be ruled out. Immune exposure information for the cohort was limited to CMV serostatus. Roughly 17 rarely observed V segments, including chromosome 9 orphons, were excluded from the earlier analysis of some 590 of the donors because counts were too low. Most TCR sequences were observed very rarely across donors, whereas some public TCRs were present in many individuals. In both the original and validation cohorts, the classifier was reported to diagnose cytomegalovirus status with high specificity and sensitivity. Several of the top co-occurrence clusters appeared to be linked to parvovirus B19, influenza, CMV and Epstein-Barr virus, according to a later analysis. A further reported finding was that TCR beta sequences accurately predicted the HLA-A and HLA-B alleles for most subjects in the first cohort. In a later genetic analysis, a missense DCLRE1C variant was associated with V-gene and J-gene trimming of TCR beta chains, and the association was replicated in an independent cohort. In a later analysis, HLA-associated TCR beta chains were found to be more clonally expanded and to have lower generation probabilities than equally common non-associated chains. In this cohort, only TCR beta chains were sequenced, and detectable features were limited by the absence of alpha or paired-chain data. An earlier analysis of several hundred of the donors showed that most TCR beta V segments appeared in productive rearrangements either about 87% or about 30% of the time, which broadly matched IMGT annotations. Strong co-occurrence of HLA alleles, especially DR and DQ, made assigning TCR associations to individual alleles difficult. Because the 87-base-pair reads could not distinguish some IMGT-functional V segments, including TRBV6-2 and TRBV6-3, those segments were excluded. A cluster of highly shared sequence variants was judged likely to represent a technical artifact of the sequencing pipeline. Roughly uniform sequencing depth across donors was assumed in presence/absence analyses, although this assumption may not hold. It was suggested by the authors that the approach could potentially be generalized to other disease states and immunological phenotypes.

The cohort comprised some 680 healthy bone marrow donors. At the time of sampling, all cohort members were nominally healthy, though unrecorded immune exposures were likely present. The donor tested CMV seronegative and was one of the 352 seronegative cohort members. Each donor provided a peripheral blood sample, and peripheral blood mononuclear cells were used for TCR beta sequencing. The Qiagen DNeasy Blood Extraction Kit was used to extract genomic DNA from the blood cell samples. Clipping removes 3 bases from V and 5 bases from J, with 7 as the unmatched junction base count. CDR3 length: 15 amino acids, cysteine to phenylalanine. The entry retains the CDR3 DNA only, 45 bases that are in frame from base 1. Based on the germline V gene, the CDR1 and CDR2 sequences are SGHDT and YYEEEE. Libraries were made using the immunoSEQ multiplex PCR assay. For the multiplex PCR, a mixture combining 60 forward primers for TCR Vbeta segments and 13 reverse primers for TCR Jbeta segments was used. Amplification of the CDR3 region of rearranged TCR beta genes was performed with a multiplex PCR assay on genomic DNA. Amplified TCR beta libraries were sequenced as 87-base-pair reads on the Illumina HiSeq System. The published analysis was carried out like this. Across the roughly 600 repertoires, a later analysis counted some 80 million unique TCR beta chains, 9.5 million to 13 million of which were shared by at least two donors. Raw reads were error-corrected and collapsed into unique sequences with a nearest-neighbor algorithm that merged closely related sequences to remove PCR and sequencing errors. CDR3 sequences were aligned to IMGT reference sequences to assign V, D and J gene segments. For a sequence to be retained, at least a six-nucleotide match to both a V gene segment and a J gene segment was required. A rearrangement was called productive if the CDR3 had no stop codons and remained in frame with V and J, and every other rearrangement was called non-productive. Following IMGT convention, CDR3 was defined as the stretch from the second conserved V-encoded cysteine to the conserved J-encoded phenylalanine. Sequences without an unambiguous match to a single V gene segment were excluded from the earlier analysis of several hundred of the donors. In an earlier analysis of around 600 of the donors, V segments were called functional above 56.7% productive rearrangements and were called segregating when the between-donor standard deviation exceeded 5%. To diagnose cytomegalovirus status from the catalog of TCR beta chain sequences, a statistical classification framework was built. V and J gene assignment, in a later analysis, came from comparing TCR nucleotide sequences with IMGT/GENE-DB human TR gene sequences. A later analysis assigned CDR3 sequences and most-parsimonious VDJ recombination scenarios with the TCRdist pipeline. A later analysis defined each TCR beta chain by its CDR3 amino acid sequence plus V-gene family, and excluded reads lacking a unique V-gene family. In a later analysis, approximately 590 highly shared, low-generation-probability nucleotide sequences were removed to address suspected cross-contamination and a sequencing artifact. In a later analysis, a clonal expansion index for each public chain was calculated from normalized within-repertoire ranks of inferred template counts. In a later analysis, generation probabilities were computed with a VDJ recombination model fitted to out-of-frame rearrangements, and the resulting probabilities were checked against IGoR. In a later analysis, hypergeometric tests were used to score TCR-TCR, TCR-HLA and TCR-CMV co-occurrence, with a repertoire-size bias correction applied to TCR pairs. To estimate false discovery rates, a later analysis permuted the HLA or CMV assignments 20 times. In a later analysis, co-occurring TCRs were grouped with DBSCAN, and TCRdist sequence similarity was added when clustering was performed within HLA-allele-positive subsets. Repertoires with fewer than 30,000 or more than 120,000 public chains were left out of co-occurrence clustering, as were about 5 repertoires with anomalous nucleotide sharing. The immuneACCESS repertoire file appears here via TCRdb, limited to in-frame rearrangements. These files lack a portion of the clones; in checked studies, under half of the deficit traces to unresolved V genes, and the cause of the others is not known. The V and J calls and the clone size are those of that table, but D and trimming were determined from the DNA. This sample is represented by some 120,000 clones; around 77% of them were singletons. Approximately 1.2% of the sample lies in the top ten.

The receptor's source is a man aged 45-60 years in good health and CMV-seronegative. The sequence is built from TRBV5-6 and TRBJ2-1, with 8 bases aligning to TRBD2. Input material: PBMCs. The CDR3 reads CASSYASGYDNEQFF. The DNA sequence is given as TGTGCCAGCAGCTACGCTAGCGGGTACGACAATGAGCAGTTCTTC.